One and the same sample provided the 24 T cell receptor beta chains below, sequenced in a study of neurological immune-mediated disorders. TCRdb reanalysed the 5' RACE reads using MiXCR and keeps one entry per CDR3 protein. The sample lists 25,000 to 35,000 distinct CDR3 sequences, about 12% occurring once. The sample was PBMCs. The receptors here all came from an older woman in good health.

CDR3 nucleotides: TGTGCCATAACCCGTGGGGGGGCCGGTGGTGAAGCTTTCTTT. Translated: CAITRGGAGGEAFF. The rearrangement uses TRBV12-3 or TRBV12-4 and TRBJ1-1, with a weak D call TRBD1 (6 bases). This CDR3 is 14 amino acids long. Trimming pared 10 bases from V and 7 bases from J, leaving 22 bases between.

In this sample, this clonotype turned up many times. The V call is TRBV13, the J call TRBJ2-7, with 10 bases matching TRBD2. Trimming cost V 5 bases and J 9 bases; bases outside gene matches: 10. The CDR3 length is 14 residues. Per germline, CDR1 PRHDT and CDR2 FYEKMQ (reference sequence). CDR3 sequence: CASSRLAGASRQYF. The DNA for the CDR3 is TGTGCCAGCAGCCGTCTAGCGGGGGCTTCTCGGCAGTACTTC.

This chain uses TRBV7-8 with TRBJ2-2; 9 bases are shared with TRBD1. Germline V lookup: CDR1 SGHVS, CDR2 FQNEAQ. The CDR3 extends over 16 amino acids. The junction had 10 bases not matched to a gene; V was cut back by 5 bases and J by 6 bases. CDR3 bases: TGTGCCAGCAGCCAAAGACAGGGGGTACAGGCCGGGGAGCTGTTTTTT. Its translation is CASSQRQGVQAGELFF.

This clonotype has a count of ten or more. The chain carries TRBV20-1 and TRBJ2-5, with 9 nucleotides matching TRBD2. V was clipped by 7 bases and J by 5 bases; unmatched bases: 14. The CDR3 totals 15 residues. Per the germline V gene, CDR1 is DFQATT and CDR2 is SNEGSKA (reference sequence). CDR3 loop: CSVYRGGGAQETQYF. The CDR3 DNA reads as TGCAGTGTCTATCGGGGCGGGGGGGCCCAGGAGACCCAGTACTTC.

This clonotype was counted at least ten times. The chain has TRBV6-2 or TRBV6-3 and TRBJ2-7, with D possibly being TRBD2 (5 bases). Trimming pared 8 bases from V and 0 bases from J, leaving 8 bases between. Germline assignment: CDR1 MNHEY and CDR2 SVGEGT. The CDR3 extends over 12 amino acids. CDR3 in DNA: TGTGCCAGCGGACTGAGCTCCTACGAGCAGTACTTC. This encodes CASGLSSYEQYF.

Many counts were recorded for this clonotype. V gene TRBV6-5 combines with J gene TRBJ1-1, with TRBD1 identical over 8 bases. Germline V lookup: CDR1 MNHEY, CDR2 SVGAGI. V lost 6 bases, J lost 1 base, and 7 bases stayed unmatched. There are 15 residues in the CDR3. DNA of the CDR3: TGTGCCAGCAGCCGACAGGGGACCTGGAACACTGAAGCTTTCTTT. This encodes CASSRQGTWNTEAFF.

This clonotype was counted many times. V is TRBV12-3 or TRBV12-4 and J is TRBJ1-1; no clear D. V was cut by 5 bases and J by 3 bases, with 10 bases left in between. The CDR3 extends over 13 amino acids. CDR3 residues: CASSGERYTEAFF. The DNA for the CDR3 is TGTGCCAGCAGTGGGGAACGGTACACTGAAGCTTTCTTT.

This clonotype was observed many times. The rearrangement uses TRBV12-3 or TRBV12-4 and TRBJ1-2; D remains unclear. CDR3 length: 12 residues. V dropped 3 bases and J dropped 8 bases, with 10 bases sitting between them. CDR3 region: CASSFRVGGYTF. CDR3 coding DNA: TGTGCCAGCAGTTTTCGGGTTGGCGGCTACACCTTC.

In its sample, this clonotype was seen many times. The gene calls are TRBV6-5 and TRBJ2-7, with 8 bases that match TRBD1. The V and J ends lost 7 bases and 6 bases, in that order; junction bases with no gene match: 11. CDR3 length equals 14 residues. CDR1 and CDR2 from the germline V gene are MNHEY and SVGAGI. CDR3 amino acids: CASKHDRGLFEQYF. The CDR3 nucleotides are TGTGCCAGCAAACACGACAGGGGTTTGTTCGAGCAGTACTTC.

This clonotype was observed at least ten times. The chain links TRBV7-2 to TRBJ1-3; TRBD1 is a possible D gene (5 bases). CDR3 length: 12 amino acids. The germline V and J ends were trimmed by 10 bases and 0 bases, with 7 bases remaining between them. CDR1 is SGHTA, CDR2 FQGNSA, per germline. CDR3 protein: CATRGSGNTIYF. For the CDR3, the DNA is TGTGCCACTAGGGGCTCTGGAAACACCATATATTTT.

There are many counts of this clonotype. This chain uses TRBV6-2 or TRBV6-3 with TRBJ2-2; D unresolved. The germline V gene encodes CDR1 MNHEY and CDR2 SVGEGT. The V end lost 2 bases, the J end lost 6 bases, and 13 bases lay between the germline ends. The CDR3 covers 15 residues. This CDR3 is CASSYTRDGAGELFF. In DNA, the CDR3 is TGTGCCAGCAGTTACACGCGTGATGGTGCCGGGGAGCTGTTTTTT.

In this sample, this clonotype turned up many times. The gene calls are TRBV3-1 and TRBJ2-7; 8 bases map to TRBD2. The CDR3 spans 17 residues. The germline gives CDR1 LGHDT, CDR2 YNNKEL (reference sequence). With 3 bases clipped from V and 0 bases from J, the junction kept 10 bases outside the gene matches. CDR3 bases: TGTGCCAGCAGCCATGACGGAAGCGGGGGATCCTCCTACGAGCAGTACTTC. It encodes CASSHDGSGGSSYEQYF.

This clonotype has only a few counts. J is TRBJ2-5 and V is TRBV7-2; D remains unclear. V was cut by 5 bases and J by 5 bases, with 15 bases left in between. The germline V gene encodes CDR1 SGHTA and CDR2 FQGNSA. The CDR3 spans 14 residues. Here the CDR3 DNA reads TGTGCCAGCAGCCCTAACCTGTCCCGGGAGACCCAGTACTTC. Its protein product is CASSPNLSRETQYF.

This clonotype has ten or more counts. CDR3 protein: CATSTPGQGIHEQYF. In nucleotides, the CDR3 is TGTGCCACCAGCACTCCGGGACAGGGTATCCACGAGCAGTACTTC. The chain carries TRBV15 and TRBJ2-7, with TRBD1 identical over 9 bases. The junction had 9 bases not matched to a gene; V was cut back by 4 bases and J by 5 bases. This CDR3 has 15 amino acids. Germline V gene sequence: CDR1 LNHNV, CDR2 YYDKDF (reference sequence).

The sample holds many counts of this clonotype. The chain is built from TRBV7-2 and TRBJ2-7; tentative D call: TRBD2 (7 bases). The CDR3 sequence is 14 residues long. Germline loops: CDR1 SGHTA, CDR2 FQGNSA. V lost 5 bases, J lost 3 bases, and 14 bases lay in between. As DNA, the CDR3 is TGTGCCAGCAGCCTTGGGGGGGCTAGCTACGAGCAGTACTTC. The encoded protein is CASSLGGASYEQYF.

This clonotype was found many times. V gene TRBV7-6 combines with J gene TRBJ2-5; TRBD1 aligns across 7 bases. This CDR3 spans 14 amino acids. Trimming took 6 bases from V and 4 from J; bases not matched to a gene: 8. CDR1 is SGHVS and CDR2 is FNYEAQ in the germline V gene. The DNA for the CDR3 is TGTGCCAGCAGAGGAGGAGGACAGGTAGAGACCCAGTACTTC. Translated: CASRGGGQVETQYF. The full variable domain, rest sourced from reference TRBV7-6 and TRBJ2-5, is GAGVSQSPRYKVTKRGQDVALRCDPISGHVSLYWYRQALGQGPEFLTYFNYEAQQDKSGLPNDRFSAERPEGSISTLTIQRTEQRDSAMYRCASRGGGQVETQYFGPGTRLLVL.

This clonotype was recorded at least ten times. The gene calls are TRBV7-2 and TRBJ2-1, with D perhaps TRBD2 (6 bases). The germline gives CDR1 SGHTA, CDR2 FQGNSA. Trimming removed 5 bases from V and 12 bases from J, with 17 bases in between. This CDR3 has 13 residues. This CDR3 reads CASSRPPTRAQFF. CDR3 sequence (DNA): TGTGCCAGCAGCCGGCCCCCGACTAGAGCGCAGTTCTTC.

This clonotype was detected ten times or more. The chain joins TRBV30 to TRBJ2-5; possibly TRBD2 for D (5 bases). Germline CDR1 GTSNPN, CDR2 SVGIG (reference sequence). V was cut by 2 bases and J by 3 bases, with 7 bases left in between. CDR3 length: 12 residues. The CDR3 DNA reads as TGTGCCTGGAGTAAGAGGGAAGAGACCCAGTACTTC. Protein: CAWSKREETQYF. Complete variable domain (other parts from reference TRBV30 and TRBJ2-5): SQTIHQWPATLVQPVGSPLSLECTVEGTSNPNLYWYRQAAGRGLQLLFYSVGIGQISSEVPQNLSASRPQDRQFILSSKKLLLSDSGFYLCAWSKREETQYFGPGTRLLVL.

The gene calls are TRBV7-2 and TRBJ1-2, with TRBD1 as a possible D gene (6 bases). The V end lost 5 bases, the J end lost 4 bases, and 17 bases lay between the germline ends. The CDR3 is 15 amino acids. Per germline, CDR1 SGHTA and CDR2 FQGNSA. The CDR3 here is CASSPTGGEIYGYTF. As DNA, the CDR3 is TGTGCCAGCAGCCCTACGGGGGGCGAGATCTATGGCTACACCTTC.

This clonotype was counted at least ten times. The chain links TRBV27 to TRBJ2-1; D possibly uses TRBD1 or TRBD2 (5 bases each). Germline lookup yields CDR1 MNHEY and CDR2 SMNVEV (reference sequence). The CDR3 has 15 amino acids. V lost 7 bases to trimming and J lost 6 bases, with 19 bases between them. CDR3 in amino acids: CASNRGARVGNEQFF. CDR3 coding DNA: TGTGCCAGCAATAGAGGGGCCAGGGTTGGCAATGAGCAGTTCTTC.

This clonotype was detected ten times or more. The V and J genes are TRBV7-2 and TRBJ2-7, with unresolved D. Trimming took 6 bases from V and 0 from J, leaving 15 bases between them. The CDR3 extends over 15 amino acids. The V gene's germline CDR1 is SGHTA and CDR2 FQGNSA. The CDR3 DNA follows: TGTGCCAGCAGTTTAACGACGGTTAGCTCCTACGAGCAGTACTTC. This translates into CASSLTTVSSYEQYF.

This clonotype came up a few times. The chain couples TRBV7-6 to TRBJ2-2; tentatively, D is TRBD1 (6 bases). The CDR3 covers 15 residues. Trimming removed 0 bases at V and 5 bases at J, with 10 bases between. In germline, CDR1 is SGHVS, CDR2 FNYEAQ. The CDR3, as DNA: TGTGCCAGCAGCTTAGCCTCAAGGGGGACCGGGGAGCTGTTTTTT. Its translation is CASSLASRGTGELFF.

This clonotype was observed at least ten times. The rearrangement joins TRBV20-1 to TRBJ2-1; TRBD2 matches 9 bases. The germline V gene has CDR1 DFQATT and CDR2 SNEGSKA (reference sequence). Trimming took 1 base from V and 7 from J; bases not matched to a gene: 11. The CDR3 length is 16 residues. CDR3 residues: CSARGGSGGTRNEQFF. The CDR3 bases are TGCAGTGCTAGAGGGGGTAGCGGGGGTACCAGGAATGAGCAGTTCTTC.

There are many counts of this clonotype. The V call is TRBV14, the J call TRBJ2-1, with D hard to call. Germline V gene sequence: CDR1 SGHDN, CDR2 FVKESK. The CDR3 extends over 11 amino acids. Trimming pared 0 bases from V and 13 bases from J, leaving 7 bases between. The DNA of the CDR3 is TGTGCCAGCAGCCAAGAACGATCTCAGTTCTTC. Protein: CASSQERSQFF.